The 25 T cell receptor beta chains presented below share a single source sample, sequenced in a study of blood T cell repertoires in COVID-19. Assay: immunoSEQ multiplex PCR; the TCRdb copy retains only in-frame clones and omits some. The data show 97,000 or so clones, approximately 84% seen once. The sample consisted of peripheral blood. The receptors come from a man in his forties or fifties with active or convalescent COVID-19.

The gene calls are TRBV6-6 and TRBJ1-5; perhaps TRBD1 as D (5 bases). Trimming cost V 4 bases and J 2 bases, with 15 bases left between them. Germline CDR1 MNHNY, CDR2 SVGAGI (reference sequence). The CDR3 length is 16 residues. As DNA, the CDR3 is TGTGCCAGCAGTTCCGAGACAGCGACCCGCAATCAGCCCCAGCATTTT. This encodes CASSSETATRNQPQHF.

V gene TRBV23-1 combines with J gene TRBJ2-2, with 8 nucleotides matching TRBD1. TRBV23-1 is noted as an ORF with a role that remains uncertain. The CDR3 runs to 20 residues. J was trimmed by 0 bases and V by 6 bases; bases with no gene match: 18. This CDR3 reads CASSDRGQKPNTPNTGELFF. CDR3 bases: TGCGCCAGCAGCGACAGGGGCCAAAAACCAAACACACCGAACACCGGGGAGCTGTTTTTT.

V gene TRBV5-1 combines with J gene TRBJ1-6; possibly TRBD1 for D (5 bases). The V gene's germline CDR1 is SGHRS and CDR2 YFSETQ. CDR3 length: 20 residues. Trimming stripped 3 bases from V and 0 bases from J, with 22 bases between. For the CDR3, the DNA is TGCGCCAGCAGCTCCCGGGACTTTCCCGGACTTAGCTCCTATAATTCACCCCTCCACTTT. Its translation is CASSSRDFPGLSSYNSPLHF.

The rearrangement links TRBV6-6 to TRBJ1-4; 11 bases match TRBD1. Per the germline V gene, CDR1 is MNHNY and CDR2 is SVGAGI (reference sequence). V was pared by 5 bases and J by 8 bases, with 13 bases of the junction left unmatched. CDR3 length: 17 residues. The CDR3 sequence: CASSPRTGGEFYEKLFF. The CDR3 DNA follows: TGTGCCAGCAGTCCTAGGACAGGGGGCGAATTTTACGAAAAACTGTTTTTT.

This clone showed up just once. The V call is TRBV6-1, the J call TRBJ1-5; D is undetermined. The CDR3 is 14 residues long. The germline V and J ends were trimmed by 1 base and 3 bases, with 7 bases remaining between them. CDR1 and CDR2 from the germline V gene are MNHNS and SASEGT. The CDR3 nucleotides are TGTGCCAGCAGTGAAGACAGTTTCAATCAGCCCCAGCATTTT. It specifies CASSEDSFNQPQHF.

The rearrangement links TRBV6-4 to TRBJ1-1; TRBD1 is a possible D gene (6 bases). Germline V gene sequence: CDR1 MRHNA, CDR2 SNTAGT. V lost 7 bases and J 5 bases, leaving 20 bases between the germline ends. The CDR3 totals 15 residues. CDR3 in DNA: TGTGCCAGCACCCAGTCCGCGGGGAGGGGGACTGAAGCTTTCTTT. It translates to CASTQSAGRGTEAFF.

This rearrangement joins TRBV5-4 to TRBJ2-3; 10 positions agree with TRBD2. This CDR3 comprises 16 residues. Losses at the gene ends were 5 bases for V and 6 bases for J; bases not matched to a gene: 12. Looked up from germline, CDR1 is SGHNT and CDR2 is YYREEE (reference sequence). CDR3 loop: CASRLSSGGAGDTQYF. CDR3 bases: TGTGCCAGCAGGCTCTCCAGCGGGGGGGCAGGGGATACGCAGTATTTT.

This clone has only a few counts. The gene calls are TRBV3-1 (or the pseudogene TRBV3-2) and TRBJ2-7; no clear D gene. This CDR3 has 14 amino acids. Germline loops: CDR1 LGHDT, CDR2 YNNKEL (reference sequence). V lost 0 bases, J lost 3 bases, and 9 bases lay in between. The chain's CDR3 is CASSQDHSFYEQYF. CDR3 sequence (DNA): TGTGCCAGCAGCCAAGATCACAGTTTCTACGAGCAGTACTTC.

The sample holds one count of this clone. CDR3 amino acids: CASSQPGGSTDTQYF. The CDR3 region has the DNA TGTGCCAGCAGCCAGCCGGGGGGTAGCACAGATACGCAGTATTTT. This sequence joins TRBV7-9 and TRBJ2-3; 7 bases are shared with TRBD2. This CDR3 region has 15 residues. J was trimmed by 0 bases and V by 5 bases; bases with no gene match: 5. Germline assignment: CDR1 SEHNR and CDR2 FQNEAQ (reference sequence).

V usage is TRBV3-1 (or the pseudogene TRBV3-2) and J usage is TRBJ2-3; 10 bases map to TRBD2. Trimming at V came to 1 base and at J to 6 bases, leaving 10 bases not matched to a gene. CDR1 and CDR2 from the germline V gene are LGHDT and YNNKEL (reference sequence). The CDR3 extends over 17 amino acids. The CDR3 here is CASSQGPSGGGWDTQYF. CDR3 bases: TGTGCCAGCAGCCAAGGCCCTAGCGGGGGTGGGTGGGATACGCAGTATTTT.

The chain combines TRBV10-3 with TRBJ1-2; 10 bases are a match to TRBD1. The CDR3 runs 11 residues. Germline V gene lookup returns CDR1 ENHRY and CDR2 SYGVKD. Trimming took 9 bases from V and 6 from J; bases not matched to a gene: 1. The CDR3 region is CAIGQGDGYTF. The CDR3 DNA reads as TGTGCCATAGGACAGGGGGATGGCTACACCTTC.

V is TRBV18 and J is TRBJ2-7; D may be TRBD2 (6 bases). The CDR3 has 11 residues. Looked up from germline, CDR1 is KGHSH and CDR2 is LQKENI. The V gene lost 3 bases and the J gene lost 7 bases, with 7 bases spanning the gap. The CDR3 sequence is CASSPAGEQYF. CDR3 coding DNA: TGTGCCAGCTCACCGGCGGGGGAGCAGTACTTC.

CDR3 coding DNA: TGTGCCAGCAGCTTGTACAATCAAGAGACCCAGTACTTC. This gives the protein CASSLYNQETQYF. V gene TRBV5-5 combines with J gene TRBJ2-5, with D unresolved. The V gene's germline CDR1 is SGHKS and CDR2 YYEKEE (reference sequence). CDR3 length: 13 amino acids. Between the trimmed V and J ends, which lost 1 base and 2 bases, there was a span of 6 bases.

The chain uses TRBV9 and TRBJ2-7; TRBD1 aligns across 8 bases. CDR1 is SGDLS, CDR2 YYNGEE, per germline. J was trimmed by 1 base and V by 4 bases; bases with no gene match: 10. The CDR3 contains 16 residues. The CDR3 spells CASSPSTGDGSYEQYF. CDR3 nucleotides: TGTGCCAGCAGCCCATCGACAGGGGACGGTTCCTACGAGCAGTACTTC.

V and J are TRBV2 and TRBJ1-1, with 7 nucleotides matching TRBD1. CDR1 is SNHLY, CDR2 FYNNEI, per germline. The V gene end was trimmed by 5 bases and the J gene end by 0 bases; junction bases not matched to a gene: 9. The CDR3 loop spans 16 amino acids. The CDR3 DNA is TGTGCCAGCAGTCTCGACAGGGCGACCATGAACACTGAAGCTTTCTTT. Translating it yields CASSLDRATMNTEAFF.

This clone was counted a single time. CDR3 sequence reads: CATSTGEGGGEQYF. CDR3 bases: TGTGCCACCAGCACAGGAGAGGGAGGTGGCGAGCAGTACTTC. The rearrangement uses TRBV15 and TRBJ2-7; perhaps TRBD2 as D (6 bases). V shed 4 bases and J shed 6 bases, with 16 bases lying between them. Per germline, CDR1 LNHNV and CDR2 YYDKDF (reference sequence). This CDR3 comprises 14 residues.

This clone has just one count. The chain recombines TRBV16 with TRBJ1-2; D may be TRBD1 (6 bases). V was pared by 3 bases and J by 0 bases, with 11 bases between. Germline CDR1 and CDR2: KGHSY and FQNENV. The CDR3 covers 15 residues. Here the CDR3 DNA reads TGTGCCAGCAGCCATTTTTCAGGGGCTAACTATGGCTACACCTTC. It translates to CASSHFSGANYGYTF.

This chain connects TRBV6-1 to TRBJ2-7, with TRBD2 identical over 13 bases. Unmatched junction bases numbered 0, after V lost 1 base and J lost 9 bases. CDR1 is MNHNS and CDR2 is SASEGT in the germline V gene. The CDR3 runs 13 residues. DNA for the CDR3: TGTGCCAGCAGTGAAGGACTAGCGGGGGGGCAGTACTTC. Its translation: CASSEGLAGGQYF.

This clone was found a few times. The chain combines TRBV7-9 with TRBJ2-2; D possibly corresponds to TRBD1 (5 bases). The CDR3 contains 15 residues. The germline gives CDR1 SEHNR, CDR2 FQNEAQ (reference sequence). Deletions cut 5 bases from V and 6 bases from J, with 16 bases between. Written as DNA, the CDR3 is TGTGCCAGCAGCCCAAGAGGACAAGTCCCCGGGGAGCTGTTTTTT. It specifies CASSPRGQVPGELFF.

The chain carries TRBV2 and TRBJ1-4; D gene uncertain. Between the trimmed V and J ends, which lost 4 bases and 3 bases, there was a span of 15 bases. The V gene's germline CDR1 is SNHLY and CDR2 FYNNEI. The length of the CDR3 is 16 residues. CDR3 sequence (DNA): TGTGCCAGCAGTGGGGGAGGCGGCACGGCTAATGAAAAACTGTTTTTT. Translation: CASSGGGGTANEKLFF.

Written as DNA, the CDR3 is TGTGCCAGCAGAGGGGACAGTGAAGAGACCCAGTACTTC. It translates to CASRGDSEETQYF. This chain joins TRBV11-2 and TRBJ2-5; TRBD1 matches 7 bases. The CDR3 sequence is 13 residues long. Per germline, CDR1 SGHAT and CDR2 FQNNGV. Trimming removed 6 bases from V and 3 bases from J; junction bases left unmatched: 4. The full variable domain, completed using reference TRBV11-2 and TRBJ2-5, is EAGVAQSPRYKIIEKRQSVAFWCNPISGHATLYWYQQILGQGPKLLIQFQNNGVVDDSQLPKDRFSAERLKGVDSTLKIQPAKLEDSAVYLCASRGDSEETQYFGPGTRLLVL.

This chain joins TRBV11-2 and TRBJ2-7; D unresolved. The germline V and J ends were trimmed by 5 bases and 2 bases, with 13 bases remaining between them. The germline gives CDR1 SGHAT, CDR2 FQNNGV. The CDR3 loop spans 14 amino acids. CDR3: CASSRTTHTYEQYF. Here the CDR3 DNA reads TGTGCCAGCAGCCGTACGACACATACCTACGAGCAGTACTTC.

The CDR3 nucleotides read TGTGCCAGCAGCGGGAGCTCCTATAATTCACCCCTCCACTTT. Amino acids: CASSGSSYNSPLHF. The chain uses TRBV5-6 and TRBJ1-6; D is unresolved. This CDR3 region has 14 residues. Germline loops: CDR1 SGHDT, CDR2 YYEEEE. Trimming pared 4 bases from V and 0 bases from J, leaving 5 bases between.

The chain links TRBV10-3 to TRBJ1-1, with 7 bases lining up with TRBD1. The V segment lost 2 bases and the J segment 1 base; nucleotides outside the gene matches: 4. CDR1 is ENHRY and CDR2 is SYGVKD in the germline V gene. The CDR3 spans 15 residues. DNA of the CDR3: TGTGCCATCAGTGAGCAACAGGGGAGGAACACTGAAGCTTTCTTT. This codes for CAISEQQGRNTEAFF.

The V call is TRBV9, the J call TRBJ2-2; the D is unclear. Germline CDR1 reads SGDLS; CDR2 reads YYNGEE. Trimming left V 2 bases short and J 4 bases short, with 9 bases between. The CDR3 is 14 residues long. The CDR3 reads CASSVQSPTGELFF. DNA for the CDR3: TGTGCCAGCAGCGTCCAGTCGCCCACCGGGGAGCTGTTTTTT. Full variable domain (missing parts from reference TRBV9 and TRBJ2-2): DSGVTQTPKHLITATGQRVTLRCSPRSGDLSVYWYQQSLDQGLQFLIQYYNGEERAKGNILERFSAQQFPDLHSELNLSSLELGDSALYFCASSVQSPTGELFFGEGSRLTVL.